This T cell receptor beta chain was sequenced in a study of shared clonotypes between healthy human individuals (TCRdb year 2020). Study-level background: A couple of women and three men aged 18 to 49 years were included in the cohort. The study deeply sequenced blood TCR repertoires of several healthy adults to estimate repertoire size and the extent of clonotype sharing between individuals. Libraries were prepared and TCR repertoires were sequenced by different laboratories using diverse techniques, in order to increase sequencing depth and limit assay-specific biases. For each donor, CD4 naive and CD4 memory were each run on three plates, CD8 naive on two plates, and CD8 memory on one plate. Between about 0.85 and 8.9 billion PBMCs per donor were obtained by leukapheresis.

Using the deep immunoSEQ assay, multiplex PCR amplified TCR CDR3 regions from genomic DNA. Extracted genomic DNA from each cell subset was distributed evenly across all wells of several immunoSEQ 96-well plates, and each plate was treated as a replicate. For sorted subsets, roughly 190 ng of genomic DNA, equivalent to around 30,000 T cell genomes, went into each replicate PCR. The purified libraries were quantified using a Qubit 3.0 fluorometer, sized with a Bioanalyzer 2100, and then quantified again using the KAPA Library Quantification kit. Every immunoSEQ 96-well plate was sequenced on a separate single-read 150-cycle Illumina NextSeq 550 flow cell. Per the original workflow: Because the immunoSEQ output held only junctional sequences and lacked quality scores, the filtering could not match the filtering applied to full-length reads. To assign V/J genes and CDR3, sequences were annotated against IMGT germline references using PyIR, a Python wrapper for IgBLAST v1.9. Any read was removed if the V/J assignment was weak (E-value above 1e-6), the CDR3 was missing, or the read contained stop codons, out-of-frame junctions, or ambiguous translated residues. A V3J clonotype was defined by an identical inferred V gene, J gene, and CDR3 amino acid sequence. Percentage overlap between repertoires was computed as shared unique clonotypes divided by the size of the smaller repertoire. Repertoire richness was assessed with RTK rarefaction, the Chao1 estimator, and Recon v2.1 estimates of unobserved clonotypes. For all TCRbeta clonotypes obtained by the gDNA method from a few donors, generation probabilities were computed with OLGA. In TCRdb, the immuneACCESS table is reduced to in-frame sequences with V and J assigned. These tables do not hold every clone; where another copy was compared, an unresolved V gene accounts for under half, and the others remain unexplained. Clone size and V and J calls were adopted from that table, with D and trimming inferred from the DNA. Recorded for this sample are some 600,000 clones; approximately 96% of them occurred a single time. The top ten clonotypes cover roughly 0.1% of the sample.

Reading the germline V gene (reference sequence) gives CDR1 MNHNY and CDR2 SVGAGI. Including the terminal cysteine and phenylalanine, the CDR3 comprises 14 residues. Left in the record is the CDR3 DNA by itself, 42 bases read in frame from the first base. A distance of 9 bases separates the germline ends of V and J, which lose 6 bases and 0 bases respectively. With regard to this clone: Its antigen remains undetermined. Per-base quality was not reported, and no clone a single base away is much larger than it.

CD8 naive samples were CD45RO-negative cells positively selected for CCR7, giving a CD45RA+CCR7+ population that excluded TemRA cells. Healthy HIV-negative adults with no recently reported acute infections or vaccinations were included as donors. All donors were Caucasian adults living in Nashville, Tennessee, USA. After blood collection by leukapheresis, PBMCs were isolated using Ficoll-Histopaque density gradient centrifugation and then cryopreserved in the vapor phase of liquid nitrogen. Analytical flow cytometry was used to check the purity and quantity of every magnetically sorted T cell population. Genomic DNA was isolated from every sorted fraction and measured by UV absorbance on a Nanodrop 2000c. Broad study findings and their caveats: Larger estimated clonotype richness was generally found for naive subsets than for memory subsets. When several donors were compared, the shared fraction of clonotypes was about 5.2% for naive CD4, around 3.5% for naive CD8, 2.3% for memory CD4, and around 0.37% for memory CD8. Based on pairwise subsampling, the degree of clonotype sharing among donors was expected to be affected by sequencing depth. The genetic and exposure-history diversity represented was limited by the small number of donors. Only blood was sampled, and tissue TCR repertoires likely differ from those in blood. Even with the large sequencing depth, rarefaction of the sorted-subset datasets indicated that sequencing was incomplete. Compared with non-shared clonotypes, the clonotypes found in all four sorted-subset donors had higher generation probabilities.

The receptor's source is a woman in her twenties or thirties in good health. The source material was naive CD8+ T cells sorted from blood. The intended sense of this specimen's cell subset or site label: CD45RA+CCR7+. Recombination linked TRBV6-6 to TRBJ1-3; TRBD1 is a possible D gene, resting on 5 matching bases. The DNA is as follows: TGTGCCAGCAGACCCCAGGGCTCTGGAAACACCATATATTTT. This yields the protein CASRPQGSGNTIYF.